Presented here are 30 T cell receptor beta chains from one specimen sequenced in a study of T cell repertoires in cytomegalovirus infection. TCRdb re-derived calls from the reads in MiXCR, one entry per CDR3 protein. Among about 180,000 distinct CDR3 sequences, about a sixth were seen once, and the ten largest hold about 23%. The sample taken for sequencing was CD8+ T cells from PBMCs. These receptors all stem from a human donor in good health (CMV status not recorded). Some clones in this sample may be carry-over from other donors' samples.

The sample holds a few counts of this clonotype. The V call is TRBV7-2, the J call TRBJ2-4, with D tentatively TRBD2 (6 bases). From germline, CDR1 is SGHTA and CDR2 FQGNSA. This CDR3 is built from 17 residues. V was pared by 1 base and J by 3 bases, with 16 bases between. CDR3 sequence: CASSLGFGDWGKNIQYF. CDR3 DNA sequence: TGTGCCAGCAGCTTAGGATTCGGGGACTGGGGCAAAAACATTCAGTACTTC.

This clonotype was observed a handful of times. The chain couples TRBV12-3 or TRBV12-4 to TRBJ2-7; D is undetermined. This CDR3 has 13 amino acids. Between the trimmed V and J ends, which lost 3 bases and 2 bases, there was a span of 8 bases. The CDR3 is CASSFRATYEQYF. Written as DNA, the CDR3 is TGTGCCAGCAGTTTTAGGGCAACCTACGAGCAGTACTTC.

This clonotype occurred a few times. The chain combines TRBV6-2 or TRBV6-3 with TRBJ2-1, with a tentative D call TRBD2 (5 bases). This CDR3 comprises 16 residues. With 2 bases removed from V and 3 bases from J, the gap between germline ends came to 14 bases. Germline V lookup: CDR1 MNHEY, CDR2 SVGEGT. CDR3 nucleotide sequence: TGTGCCAGCAGTTACAAGTCGAGGGTAATCTACAATGAGCAGTTCTTC. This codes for CASSYKSRVIYNEQFF.

Here the CDR3 reads CSVSTVGEGLRDTEAFF. DNA for the CDR3: TGCAGCGTTTCCACAGTGGGGGAGGGTCTTCGGGACACTGAAGCTTTCTTT. This chain joins TRBV29-1 and TRBJ1-1; TRBD1 might be the D (5 bases). The V and J ends lost 5 bases and 3 bases respectively, with 25 bases between them. The CDR3 loop spans 17 amino acids. Germline V CDR1 and CDR2: SQVTM, ANQGSEA.

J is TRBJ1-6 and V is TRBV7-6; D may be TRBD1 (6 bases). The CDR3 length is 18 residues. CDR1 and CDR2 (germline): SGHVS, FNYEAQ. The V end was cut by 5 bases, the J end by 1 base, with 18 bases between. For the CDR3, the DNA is TGTGCCAGCAGCCCGGGGCCGGGGGGCTTGTCCTATAATTCACCCCTCCACTTT. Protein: CASSPGPGGLSYNSPLHF. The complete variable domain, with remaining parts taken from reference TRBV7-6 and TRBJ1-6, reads GAGVSQSPRYKVTKRGQDVALRCDPISGHVSLYWYRQALGQGPEFLTYFNYEAQQDKSGLPNDRFSAERPEGSISTLTIQRTEQRDSAMYRCASSPGPGGLSYNSPLHFGNGTRLTVT.

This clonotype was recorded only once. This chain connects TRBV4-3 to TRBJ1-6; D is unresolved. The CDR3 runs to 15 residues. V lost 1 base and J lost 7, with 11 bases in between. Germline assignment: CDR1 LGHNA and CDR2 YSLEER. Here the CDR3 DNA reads TGCGCCAGCAGCCAAGCGGAACGGGAAAATTCACCCCTCCACTTT. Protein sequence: CASSQAERENSPLHF.

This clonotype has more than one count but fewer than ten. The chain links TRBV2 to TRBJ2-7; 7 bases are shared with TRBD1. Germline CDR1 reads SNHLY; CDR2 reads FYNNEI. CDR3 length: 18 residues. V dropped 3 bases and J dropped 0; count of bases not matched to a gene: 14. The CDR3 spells CASSDPAHRDSSSYEQYF. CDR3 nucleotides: TGTGCCAGCAGTGACCCCGCCCACCGGGACAGTAGCTCCTACGAGCAGTACTTC.

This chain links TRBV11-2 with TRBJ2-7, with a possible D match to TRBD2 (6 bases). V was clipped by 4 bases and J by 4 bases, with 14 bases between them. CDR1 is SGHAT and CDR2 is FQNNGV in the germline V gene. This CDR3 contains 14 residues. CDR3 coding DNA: TGTGCCAGCAGCTCTCGGGGGAACTTTTACGAGCAGTACTTC. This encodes CASSSRGNFYEQYF.

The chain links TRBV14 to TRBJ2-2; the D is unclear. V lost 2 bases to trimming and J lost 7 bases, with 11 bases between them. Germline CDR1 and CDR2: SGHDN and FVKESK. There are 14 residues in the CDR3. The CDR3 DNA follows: TGTGCCAGCAGCCAAAATTTCGATTACGGGGAGCTGTTTTTT. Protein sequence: CASSQNFDYGELFF.

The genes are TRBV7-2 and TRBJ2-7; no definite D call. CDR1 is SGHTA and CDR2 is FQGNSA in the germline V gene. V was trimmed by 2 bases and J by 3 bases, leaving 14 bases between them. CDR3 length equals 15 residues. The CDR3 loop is CASSLSRTAGYEQYF. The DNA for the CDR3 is TGTGCCAGCAGCTTATCCCGGACGGCCGGCTACGAGCAGTACTTC.

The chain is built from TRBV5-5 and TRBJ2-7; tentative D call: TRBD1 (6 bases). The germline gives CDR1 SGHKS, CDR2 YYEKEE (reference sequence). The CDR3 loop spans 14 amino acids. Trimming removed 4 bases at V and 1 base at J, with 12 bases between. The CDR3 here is CASSLPGESYEQYF. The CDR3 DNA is TGTGCCAGCAGCCTCCCAGGGGAATCCTACGAGCAGTACTTC.

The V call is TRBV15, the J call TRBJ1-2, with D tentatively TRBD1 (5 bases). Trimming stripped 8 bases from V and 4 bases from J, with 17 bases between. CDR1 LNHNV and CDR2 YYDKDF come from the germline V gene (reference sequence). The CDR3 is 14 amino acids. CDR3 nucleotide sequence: TGTGCCACCCGTCTAGGAGGGGACCCCTATGGCTACACCTTC. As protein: CATRLGGDPYGYTF.

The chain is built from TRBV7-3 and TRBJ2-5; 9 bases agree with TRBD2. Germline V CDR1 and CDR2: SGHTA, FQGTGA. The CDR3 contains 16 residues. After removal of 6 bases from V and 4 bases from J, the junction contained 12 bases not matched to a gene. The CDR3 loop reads CASSPLGGGARETQYF. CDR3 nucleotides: TGTGCCAGCAGTCCTCTGGGCGGGGGGGCCAGAGAGACCCAGTACTTC.

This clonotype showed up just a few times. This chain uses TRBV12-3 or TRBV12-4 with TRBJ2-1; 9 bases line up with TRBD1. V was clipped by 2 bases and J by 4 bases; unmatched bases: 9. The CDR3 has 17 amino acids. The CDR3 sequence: CASSLLGQGITYNEQFF. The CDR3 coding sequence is TGTGCCAGCAGTTTACTGGGACAGGGTATAACGTACAATGAGCAGTTCTTC.

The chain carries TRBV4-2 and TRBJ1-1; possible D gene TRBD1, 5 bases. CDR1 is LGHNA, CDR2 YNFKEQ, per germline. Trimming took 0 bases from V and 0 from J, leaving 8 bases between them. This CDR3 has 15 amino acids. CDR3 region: CASSQERGLNTEAFF. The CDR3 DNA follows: TGTGCCAGCAGCCAAGAACGGGGGTTGAACACTGAAGCTTTCTTT.

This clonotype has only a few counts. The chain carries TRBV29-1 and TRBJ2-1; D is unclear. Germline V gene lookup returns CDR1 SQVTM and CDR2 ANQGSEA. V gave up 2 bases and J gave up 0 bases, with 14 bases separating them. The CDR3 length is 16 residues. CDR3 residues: CSVESTFTSSYNEQFF. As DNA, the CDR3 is TGCAGCGTTGAATCGACCTTTACGAGCTCCTACAATGAGCAGTTCTTC.

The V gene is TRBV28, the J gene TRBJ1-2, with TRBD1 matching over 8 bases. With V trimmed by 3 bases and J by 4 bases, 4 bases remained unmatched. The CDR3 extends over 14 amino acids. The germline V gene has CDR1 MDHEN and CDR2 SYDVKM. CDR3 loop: CASSLTGTGYGYTF. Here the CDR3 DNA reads TGTGCCAGCAGTTTGACCGGGACAGGCTATGGCTACACCTTC.

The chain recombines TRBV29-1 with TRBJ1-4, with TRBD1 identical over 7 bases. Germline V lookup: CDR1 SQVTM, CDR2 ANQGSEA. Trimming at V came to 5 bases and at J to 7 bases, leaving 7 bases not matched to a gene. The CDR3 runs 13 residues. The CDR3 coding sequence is TGCAGCGTTCGAGGGGGCGCCGGTGAAAAACTGTTTTTT. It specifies CSVRGGAGEKLFF.

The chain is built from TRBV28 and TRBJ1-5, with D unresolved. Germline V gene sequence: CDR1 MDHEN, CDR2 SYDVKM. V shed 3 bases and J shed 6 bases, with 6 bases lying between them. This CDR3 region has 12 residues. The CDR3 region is CASSFAGQPQHF. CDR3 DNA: TGTGCCAGCAGTTTCGCTGGTCAGCCCCAGCATTTT.

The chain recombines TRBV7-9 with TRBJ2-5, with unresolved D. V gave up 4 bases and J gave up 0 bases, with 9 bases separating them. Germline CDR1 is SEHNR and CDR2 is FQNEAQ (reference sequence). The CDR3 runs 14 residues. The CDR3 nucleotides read TGTGCCAGCAGCTCCGCGGTGTACCAAGAGACCCAGTACTTC. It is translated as CASSSAVYQETQYF.

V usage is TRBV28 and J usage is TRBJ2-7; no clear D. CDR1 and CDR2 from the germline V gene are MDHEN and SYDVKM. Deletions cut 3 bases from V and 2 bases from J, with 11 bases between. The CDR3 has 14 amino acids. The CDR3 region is CASSLMGMAYEQYF. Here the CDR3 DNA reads TGTGCCAGCAGTTTGATGGGGATGGCCTACGAGCAGTACTTC. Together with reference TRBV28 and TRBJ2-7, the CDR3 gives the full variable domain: DVKVTQSSRYLVKRTGEKVFLECVQDMDHENMFWYRQDPGLGLRLIYFSYDVKMKEKGDIPEGYSVSREKKERFSLILESASTNQTSMYLCASSLMGMAYEQYFGPGTRLTVT.

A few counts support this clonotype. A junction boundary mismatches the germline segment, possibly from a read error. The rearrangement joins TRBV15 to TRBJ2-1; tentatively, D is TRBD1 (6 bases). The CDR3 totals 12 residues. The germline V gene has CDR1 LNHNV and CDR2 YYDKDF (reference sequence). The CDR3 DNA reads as TGTGCCACCAGCAGAGATATGAGGACAGAAAATTTC. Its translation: CATSRDMRTENF.

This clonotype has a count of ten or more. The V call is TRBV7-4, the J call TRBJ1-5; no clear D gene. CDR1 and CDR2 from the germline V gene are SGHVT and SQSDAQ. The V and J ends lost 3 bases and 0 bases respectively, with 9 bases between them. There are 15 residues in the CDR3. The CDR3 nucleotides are TGTGCCAGCAGCTTTATCCCAAATAGCAATCAGCCCCAGCATTTT. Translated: CASSFIPNSNQPQHF.

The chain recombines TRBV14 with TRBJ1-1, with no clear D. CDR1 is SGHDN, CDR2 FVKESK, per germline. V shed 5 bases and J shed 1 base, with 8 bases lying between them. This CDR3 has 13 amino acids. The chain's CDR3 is CASSLGKNTEAFF. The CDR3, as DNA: TGTGCCAGCAGCTTGGGAAAGAACACTGAAGCTTTCTTT. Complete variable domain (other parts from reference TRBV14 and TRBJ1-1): EAGVTQFPSHSVIEKGQTVTLRCDPISGHDNLYWYRRVMGKEIKFLLHFVKESKQDESGMPNNRFLAERTGGTYSTLKVQPAELEDSGVYFCASSLGKNTEAFFGQGTRLTVV.

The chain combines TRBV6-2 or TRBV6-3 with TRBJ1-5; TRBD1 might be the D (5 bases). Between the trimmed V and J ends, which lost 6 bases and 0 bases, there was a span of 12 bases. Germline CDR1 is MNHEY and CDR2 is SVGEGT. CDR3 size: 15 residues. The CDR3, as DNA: TGTGCCAGCAGGACGACAGTATATAGCAATCAGCCCCAGCATTTT. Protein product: CASRTTVYSNQPQHF.

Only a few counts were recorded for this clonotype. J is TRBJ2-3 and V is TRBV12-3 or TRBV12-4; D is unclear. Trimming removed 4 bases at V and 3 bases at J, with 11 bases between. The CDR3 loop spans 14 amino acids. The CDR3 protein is CASSSGLVTDTQYF. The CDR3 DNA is TGTGCCAGCAGTTCAGGCTTGGTGACAGATACGCAGTATTTT.

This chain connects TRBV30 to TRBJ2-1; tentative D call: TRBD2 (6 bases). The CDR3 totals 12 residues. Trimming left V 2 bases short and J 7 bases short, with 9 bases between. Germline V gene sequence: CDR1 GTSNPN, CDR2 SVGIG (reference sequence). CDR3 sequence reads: CAWSPSENEQFF. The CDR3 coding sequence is TGTGCCTGGAGTCCTAGCGAGAATGAGCAGTTCTTC.

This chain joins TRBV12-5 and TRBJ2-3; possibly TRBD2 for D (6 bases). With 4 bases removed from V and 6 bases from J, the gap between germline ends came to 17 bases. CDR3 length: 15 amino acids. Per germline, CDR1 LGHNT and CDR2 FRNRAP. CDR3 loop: CASGSDYSYWDTQYF. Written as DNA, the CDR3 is TGTGCTAGTGGTTCGGACTACTCATACTGGGATACGCAGTATTTT.

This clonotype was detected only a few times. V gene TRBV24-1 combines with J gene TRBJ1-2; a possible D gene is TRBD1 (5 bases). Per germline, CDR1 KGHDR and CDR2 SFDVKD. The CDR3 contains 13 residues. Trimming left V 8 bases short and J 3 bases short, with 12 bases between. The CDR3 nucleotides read TGTGCCACCAATTCAGGGATTGACTATGGCTACACCTTC. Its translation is CATNSGIDYGYTF.

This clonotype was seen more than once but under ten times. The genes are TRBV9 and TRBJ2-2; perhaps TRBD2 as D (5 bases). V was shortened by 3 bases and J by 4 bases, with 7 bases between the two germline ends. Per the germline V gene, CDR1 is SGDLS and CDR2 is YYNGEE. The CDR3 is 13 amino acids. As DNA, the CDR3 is TGTGCCAGCAGCGCCAGCGGCACCGGGGAGCTGTTTTTT. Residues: CASSASGTGELFF.